This TCR beta chain was captured in a study of T cells in Graves' hyperthyroidism and ophthalmopathy. Across the study: Peripheral blood sampling occurred at initial diagnosis, before any treatment. Study conclusions and caveats: Clonotypes that were expanded in thyroid above 0.001 mostly appeared in blood too.

TCR beta CDR3 regions were amplified from RNA. HTBI primers drove first-round RT-PCR of the TCR CDR3. TCRdb redid the calling of the multiplex PCR reads with MiXCR, one entry per CDR3 protein. The sample lists under 250,000 distinct CDR3 sequences; approximately 23% were seen once. Investigators excluded patients with uncontrolled infection, other autoimmune disease, pregnancy or lactation. The study based diagnoses on clinical symptoms, serum thyroxine and TRAb, thyroid ultrasound and orbital computed tomography. Per germline, CDR1 LNHNV and CDR2 YYDKDF (reference sequence). V was clipped by 2 bases and J by 2 bases, with 10 bases between them. The CDR3 covers 14 residues. This clonotype was seen a single time. As yet, its antigen is unknown.

This TCR derives from a woman aged 40-49 years with Graves' ophthalmopathy. The sequencing input was blood. The chain links TRBV15 to TRBJ2-7, with TRBD1 as a possible D gene (6 bases). CDR3 loop: CATSRFKGAYEQYF. CDR3 DNA: TGTGCCACCAGCAGATTTAAGGGGGCCTACGAGCAGTACTTC.